One sample yielded the 5 T cell receptor beta chains listed below, sequenced in a study of T cells in Graves' hyperthyroidism and ophthalmopathy. Using RNA transcripts as the source, TCR beta CDR3 regions were amplified. The HTBI primer set drove a first-round RT-PCR of the TCR CDR3. Each CDR3 protein is one row after TCRdb ran MiXCR on the multiplex PCR reads. The table has some 350,000 distinct CDR3 sequences, approximately 19% seen once. Sequencing input: blood. The receptors were gathered from a woman between 18 and 29 years old with Graves' hyperthyroidism.

Remarks on this clonotype: The junction departs from the called germline gene at one end, perhaps through a read error. The chain employs TRBV11-2 and TRBJ2-7; D gene ambiguous. The germline V gene has CDR1 SGHAT and CDR2 FQNNGV. The CDR3 has 12 amino acids. This chain's CDR3 is CACSFDSYEQYF. The CDR3, as DNA: TGTGCCTGCAGCTTTGACTCCTACGAGCAGTACTTC.

The CDR3 coding sequence is TGTGCCAGCAGTGAAGTGACAGGGGGCGGAGAGACCCAGTACTTC. It is translated as CASSEVTGGGETQYF. The chain uses TRBV6-1 and TRBJ2-5, with TRBD1 identical over 10 bases. CDR1 MNHNS and CDR2 SASEGT come from the germline V gene. The CDR3 length is 15 residues. V lost 1 base to trimming and J lost 4 bases; unmatched junction nucleotides: 3.

V gene TRBV7-8 combines with J gene TRBJ2-7, with 10 nucleotides matching TRBD1. CDR1 SGHVS and CDR2 FQNEAQ come from the germline V gene. V lost 1 base to trimming and J lost 2 bases; unmatched junction nucleotides: 2. The CDR3 is made up of 15 amino acids. The CDR3 sequence: CASSLETGGTYEQYF. The DNA of the CDR3 is TGTGCCAGCAGCTTAGAGACAGGGGGCACCTACGAGCAGTACTTC.

This clonotype was picked up many times. This sequence joins TRBV7-2 and TRBJ2-5; TRBD1 is a possible D gene (6 bases). The germline V and J ends were trimmed by 1 base and 5 bases, with 11 bases remaining between them. The CDR3 is 14 amino acids. CDR1 is SGHTA, CDR2 FQGNSA, per germline. The CDR3 DNA is TGTGCCAGCAGCTTAGGACAGGCGTTGGAGACCCAGTACTTC. Translating it yields CASSLGQALETQYF. Supplemented by reference TRBV7-2 and TRBJ2-5, the full variable domain reads GAGVSQSPSNKVTEKGKDVELRCDPISGHTALYWYRQSLGQGLEFLIYFQGNSAPDKSGLPSDRFSAERTGGSVSTLTIQRTQQEDSAVYLCASSLGQALETQYFGPGTRLLVL.

The chain is built from TRBV28 and TRBJ1-2; D ambiguous. The CDR3 loop spans 13 amino acids. With 4 bases removed from V and 3 bases from J, the gap between germline ends came to 9 bases. The germline CDR1 and CDR2 sequences are MDHEN and SYDVKM. CDR3 sequence: CASSYNTDYGYTF. In nucleotides, the CDR3 is TGTGCCAGCAGTTACAATACGGACTATGGCTACACCTTC.